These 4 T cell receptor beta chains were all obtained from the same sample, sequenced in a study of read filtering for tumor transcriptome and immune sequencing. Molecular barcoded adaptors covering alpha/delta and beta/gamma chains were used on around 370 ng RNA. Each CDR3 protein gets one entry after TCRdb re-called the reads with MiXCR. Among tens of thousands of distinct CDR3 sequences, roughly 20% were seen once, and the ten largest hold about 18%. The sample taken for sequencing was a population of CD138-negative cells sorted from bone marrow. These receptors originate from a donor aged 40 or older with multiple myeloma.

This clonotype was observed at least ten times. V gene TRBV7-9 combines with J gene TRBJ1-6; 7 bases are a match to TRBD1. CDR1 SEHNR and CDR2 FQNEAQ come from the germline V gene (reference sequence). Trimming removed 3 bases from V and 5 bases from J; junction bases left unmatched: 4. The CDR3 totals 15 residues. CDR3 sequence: CASSFQGGNNSPLHF. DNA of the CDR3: TGTGCCAGCAGCTTTCAGGGGGGGAATAATTCACCCCTCCACTTT.

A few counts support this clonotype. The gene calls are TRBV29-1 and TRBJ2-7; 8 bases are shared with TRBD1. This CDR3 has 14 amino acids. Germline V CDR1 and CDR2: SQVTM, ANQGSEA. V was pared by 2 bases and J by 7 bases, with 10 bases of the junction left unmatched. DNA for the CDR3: TGCAGCGTTGAAAGGCCAGGGGGCGAGGATGAGCAGTACTTC. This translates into CSVERPGGEDEQYF.

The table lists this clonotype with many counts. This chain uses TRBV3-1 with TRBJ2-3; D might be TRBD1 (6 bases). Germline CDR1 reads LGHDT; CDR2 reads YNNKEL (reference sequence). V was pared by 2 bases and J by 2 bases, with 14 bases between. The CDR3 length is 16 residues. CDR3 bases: TGTGCCAGCAGCCAACAGGACAGTGGGTTCACAGATACGCAGTATTTT. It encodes CASSQQDSGFTDTQYF.

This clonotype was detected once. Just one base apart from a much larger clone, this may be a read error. CDR3 sequence (DNA): TGTGCCAGCAGCCCAGGACTAGCGCGAGGGCACGAGCAGTACTTC. Translation gives CASSPGLARGHEQYF. The rearrangement links TRBV7-9 to TRBJ2-7, with TRBD2 matching over 9 bases. V lost 5 bases to trimming and J lost 5 bases; unmatched junction nucleotides: 10. CDR3 length: 15 residues. The germline V gene encodes CDR1 SEHNR and CDR2 FQNEAQ (reference sequence).